This TCR beta chain was observed in a study of response to subunit inactivated influenza vaccine. Each CDR3 protein is one row after TCRdb ran MiXCR on the RT-PCR reads. The sample lists hundreds of thousands of distinct CDR3 sequences, around 10% occurring once. This clonotype appeared a few times. CDR1 and CDR2 from the germline V gene are DFQATT and SNEGSKA (reference sequence). The CDR3 sequence is 15 residues long. V lost 0 bases and J 4 bases, leaving 15 bases between the germline ends. These data were also filed under a second study, of T cells expressing NK-cell markers. From that paper: UMIs accompanied the 5'RACE template switching by which TCR beta cDNA was made.

This sequence joins TRBV20-1 and TRBJ1-2; D may be TRBD1 (6 bases). The clonotype was recovered from a man in his fifties who received an inactivated influenza vaccine. The specimen comprised PBMCs from blood, sampled on the day of vaccination. This chain's CDR3 is CSARDLRGGSYGYTF. CDR3 nucleotide sequence: TGCAGTGCTAGAGATCTAAGGGGGGGTTCCTATGGCTACACCTTC.